The source of this T cell receptor (beta chain) is a study of vaccination and CD4 T cells after COVID-19. Study summary: Overlapping SARS-CoV-2, HCoV-NL63, HCoV-OC43 and HCoV-229E spike peptides stimulated the cells.

Sequencing of DNA taken from cultured CD4+ T cells relied on the Oncomine TCR Beta short-read assay. MiXCR was run by TCRdb on the PCR reads, yielding one entry per CDR3 protein. Of under 9,000 distinct CDR3 sequences listed, 73% are singletons. Germline V lookup: CDR1 WNHNN, CDR2 SYGVQD (reference sequence). The CDR3 is made up of 16 amino acids. The ends were cut back, 7 bases at V and 4 bases at J, with 22 bases in the middle. This clonotype was counted between two and nine times. Its specificity is unknown. Treatment defined: roughly nine-day PBMC culture with coronavirus spike peptide pools or control peptides (ViraFEST assay). The dates of positive PCR tests extended from March through December 2020 and came before the US Alpha, Beta and Delta variants.

The receptor's source is a human donor who had recovered from COVID-19. The sample comprised CD4+ T cells from blood, cultured in vitro. The gene calls are TRBV10-1 and TRBJ1-2; maybe TRBD1 (6 bases). The CDR3 nucleotides are TGCGCCAGCACCGGACAGCTATTAATACAGAGCTATGGCTACACCTTC. This sequence encodes CASTGQLLIQSYGYTF.